The 26 T cell receptor beta chains below come from one sample, sequenced in a study of blood T cell repertoires in COVID-19. Clones were sequenced by immunoSEQ multiplex PCR, and TCRdb holds only the in-frame ones, with some missing. In the table there are a few hundred thousand clones, roughly 80% of which are singletons. The sequenced material came from peripheral blood. The receptors here all came from a young woman with acute or convalescent COVID-19.

This chain connects TRBV19 to TRBJ2-3; 7 bases match TRBD2. Germline V lookup: CDR1 LNHDA, CDR2 SQIVND (reference sequence). The CDR3 totals 16 residues. The J segment lost 4 bases and the V segment lost 3 bases, leaving 10 bases of the junction unmatched. DNA for the CDR3: TGTGCCAGTAGTATTGGACTAGTGCAGATGGCAGATACGCAGTATTTT. Translating gives CASSIGLVQMADTQYF.

The chain carries TRBV6-5 and TRBJ2-2; TRBD1 matches 9 bases. V shed 6 bases, J shed 6 bases, and the junction held 5 bases outside the gene matches. Germline loops: CDR1 MNHEY, CDR2 SVGAGI. The CDR3 totals 14 residues. The CDR3 bases are TGTGCCAGCAGGGGGACAGGGTACGCCGGGGAGCTGTTTTTT. This sequence encodes CASRGTGYAGELFF.

The J gene is TRBJ2-5, the V gene TRBV25-1; D is unresolved. V dropped 3 bases and J dropped 3 bases, with 11 bases sitting between them. This CDR3 region has 14 residues. Per the germline V gene, CDR1 is MGHDK and CDR2 is SYGVNS. This chain's CDR3 is CASSDLGLKETQYF. The CDR3, as DNA: TGTGCCAGCAGTGATCTAGGTCTAAAAGAGACCCAGTACTTC. Looking up the rest from reference TRBV25-1 and TRBJ2-5 gives the full variable domain: EADIYQTPRYLVIGTGKKITLECSQTMGHDKMYWYQQDPGMELHLIHYSYGVNSTEKGDLSSESTVSRIRTEHFPLTLESARPSHTSQYLCASSDLGLKETQYFGPGTRLLVL.

This chain links TRBV19 with TRBJ2-3; 9 bases map to TRBD2. The CDR3 length is 16 residues. Trimming took 5 bases from V and 3 from J; bases not matched to a gene: 9. Germline V gene sequence: CDR1 LNHDA, CDR2 SQIVND (reference sequence). This CDR3 is CASSPTTSGVTDTQYF. CDR3 nucleotide sequence: TGTGCCAGTAGTCCTACGACTAGCGGAGTAACAGATACGCAGTATTTT.

The J gene is TRBJ2-3, the V gene TRBV19; the match to TRBD1 covers 7 bases. The CDR3 spans 16 residues. V trimming: 5 bases; J trimming: 0 bases; junction bases outside the gene matches: 8. The germline gives CDR1 LNHDA, CDR2 SQIVND (reference sequence). In DNA, the CDR3 is TGTGCCAGTAGTGCGACAGGGCGGTCTAGCACAGATACGCAGTATTTT. This translates into CASSATGRSSTDTQYF.

The chain has TRBV13 and TRBJ2-1, with 11 bases lining up with TRBD2. CDR3 size: 15 residues. Germline assignment: CDR1 PRHDT and CDR2 FYEKMQ (reference sequence). V lost 3 bases, J lost 4 bases, and 2 bases stayed unmatched. The CDR3: CASSFRTSGYNEQFF. Here the CDR3 DNA reads TGTGCCAGCAGCTTCCGGACTAGCGGGTACAATGAGCAGTTCTTC.

The V gene is TRBV20-1, the J gene TRBJ1-1; maybe TRBD1 (5 bases). The CDR3 spans 11 residues. V was pared by 6 bases and J by 7 bases, with 12 bases between. Germline V CDR1 and CDR2: DFQATT, SNEGSKA (reference sequence). CDR3 region: CSAEKGDEAFF. The DNA for the CDR3 is TGCAGTGCAGAGAAAGGGGATGAAGCTTTCTTT.

This sequence joins TRBV7-9 and TRBJ2-1; possible D gene TRBD1, 6 bases. The V and J ends lost 5 bases and 3 bases respectively, with 14 bases between them. CDR1 and CDR2 (germline): SEHNR, FQNEAQ (reference sequence). This CDR3 comprises 15 residues. The CDR3 DNA follows: TGTGCCAGCAGCCAACGAACAGGGATCTACAATGAGCAGTTCTTC. Protein product: CASSQRTGIYNEQFF.

The chain recombines TRBV7-2 with TRBJ2-6; 8 bases are shared with TRBD2. CDR1 and CDR2 (germline): SGHTA, FQGNSA. The CDR3 loop spans 16 amino acids. With V trimmed by 5 bases and J by 12 bases, 15 bases remained unmatched. CDR3 coding DNA: TGTGCCAGCAGCCCCACCGGGGGGGCAGGTCAGGCCGTCCTGACTTTC. Amino acid sequence: CASSPTGGAGQAVLTF.

V usage is TRBV19 and J usage is TRBJ2-5; 8 bases match TRBD2. CDR3 size: 17 residues. In germline, CDR1 is LNHDA, CDR2 SQIVND (reference sequence). Trimming cost V 1 base and J 2 bases; bases outside gene matches: 9. This CDR3 reads CASSIGLHTSGQETQYF. CDR3 sequence (DNA): TGTGCCAGTAGTATAGGTCTCCACACTAGCGGACAAGAGACCCAGTACTTC.

The rearrangement uses TRBV5-6 and TRBJ2-7; 8 bases match TRBD1. This CDR3 is 15 amino acids long. The V and J ends lost 4 bases and 2 bases, in that order; junction bases with no gene match: 8. Germline values: CDR1 SGHDT, CDR2 YYEEEE. The CDR3 sequence is CASSPGQGKPYEQYF. CDR3 sequence (DNA): TGTGCCAGCAGCCCCGGACAGGGCAAGCCCTACGAGCAGTACTTC.

The chain recombines TRBV6-5 with TRBJ2-4; TRBD2 might be the D (5 bases). V lost 8 bases to trimming and J lost 5 bases, with 19 bases between them. This CDR3 comprises 15 residues. Germline loops: CDR1 MNHEY, CDR2 SVGAGI. The CDR3 reads CASVDYPFFENIQYF. In DNA, the CDR3 is TGTGCCAGCGTAGACTACCCCTTTTTCGAAAACATTCAGTACTTC.

The gene calls are TRBV7-9 and TRBJ2-1, with D tentatively TRBD2 (6 bases). This CDR3 has 15 amino acids. The V end was cut by 1 base, the J end by 8 bases, with 15 bases between. The germline V gene has CDR1 SEHNR and CDR2 FQNEAQ (reference sequence). The CDR3 reads CASSLEFSSDHEQFF. The DNA for the CDR3 is TGTGCCAGCAGCTTAGAATTCTCTAGCGATCATGAGCAGTTCTTC.

The chain joins TRBV28 to TRBJ1-2, with D hard to call. CDR1 and CDR2 (germline): MDHEN, SYDVKM. V shed 5 bases and J shed 2 bases, with 12 bases lying between them. The CDR3 has 14 amino acids. CDR3 residues: CASSLNEGNYGYTF. The CDR3 bases are TGTGCCAGCAGTCTGAACGAGGGCAACTATGGCTACACCTTC.

The chain recombines TRBV6-5 with TRBJ1-2, with TRBD1 matching 8 bases. The CDR3 is 13 amino acids. Trimming cost V 6 bases and J 4 bases; bases outside gene matches: 4. Per germline, CDR1 MNHEY and CDR2 SVGAGI. The CDR3 loop is CASRNDRGYGYTF. The CDR3 nucleotides read TGTGCCAGCAGAAACGACAGGGGCTATGGCTACACCTTC.

The chain carries TRBV7-9 and TRBJ1-1, with D perhaps TRBD1 (5 bases). Germline CDR1 and CDR2: SEHNR and FQNEAQ (reference sequence). This CDR3 region has 14 residues. Trimming removed 4 bases at V and 6 bases at J, with 15 bases between. This CDR3 reads CASSYNGGSPEAFF. CDR3 coding DNA: TGTGCCAGCAGCTACAACGGGGGGAGCCCTGAAGCTTTCTTT.

The rearrangement joins TRBV18 to TRBJ1-6; a possible D gene is TRBD1 (6 bases). Germline loops: CDR1 KGHSH, CDR2 LQKENI. The CDR3 is 15 residues long. With 2 bases removed from V and 7 bases from J, the gap between germline ends came to 12 bases. CDR3 in amino acids: CASSPLGAGNSPLHF. The CDR3 DNA reads TGTGCCAGCTCACCATTGGGGGCCGGGAATTCACCCCTCCACTTT.

The rearrangement links TRBV2 to TRBJ2-7, with D possibly being TRBD1 (5 bases). This CDR3 has 14 residues. The germline gives CDR1 SNHLY, CDR2 FYNNEI. V shed 3 bases and J shed 2 bases, with 11 bases lying between them. The CDR3 DNA reads TGTGCCAGCAGTGAGAGGCAGGGCCCCTACGAGCAGTACTTC. Translation gives CASSERQGPYEQYF.

The J gene is TRBJ2-7, the V gene TRBV14; TRBD2 aligns across 9 bases. The CDR3 runs to 16 residues. V lost 4 bases and J lost 4; bases outside the gene matches: 11. Germline-derived CDR1 and CDR2 are SGHDN and FVKESK. The CDR3, as DNA: TGTGCCAGCAGCCCCTTGGGCGGGAGGGCCGTGTACGAGCAGTACTTC. This translates into CASSPLGGRAVYEQYF. Supplemented by reference TRBV14 and TRBJ2-7, the full variable domain reads EAGVTQFPSHSVIEKGQTVTLRCDPISGHDNLYWYRRVMGKEIKFLLHFVKESKQDESGMPNNRFLAERTGGTYSTLKVQPAELEDSGVYFCASSPLGGRAVYEQYFGPGTRLTVT.

V usage is TRBV6-2 or TRBV6-3 and J usage is TRBJ2-7; no clear D. Per germline, CDR1 MNHEY and CDR2 SVGEGT. CDR3 length: 15 amino acids. The V and J ends lost 6 bases and 1 base respectively, with 16 bases between them. As DNA, the CDR3 is TGTGCCAGCAGCCTCGACACCGTTCTATCCTACGAGCAGTACTTC. Translating gives CASSLDTVLSYEQYF.

The CDR3 region is CASTGDTGELFF. The DNA for the CDR3 is TGTGCCAGCACCGGGGACACCGGGGAGCTGTTTTTT. This chain uses TRBV12-3 or TRBV12-4 with TRBJ2-2; weak D call: TRBD2 (5 bases). The CDR3 has 12 amino acids. V lost 7 bases and J 3 bases, leaving 6 bases between the germline ends.

The chain recombines TRBV19 with TRBJ2-1; TRBD2 matches 8 bases. The V segment lost 5 bases and the J segment 7 bases; nucleotides outside the gene matches: 7. This CDR3 region has 14 residues. The germline V gene has CDR1 LNHDA and CDR2 SQIVND (reference sequence). The CDR3 DNA sequence: TGTGCCAGTAGTTCGAGCGGGAGTCTAAATGAGCAGTTCTTC. Protein: CASSSSGSLNEQFF.

V and J are TRBV5-8 and TRBJ2-4; 9 bases agree with TRBD1. The germline CDR1 and CDR2 sequences are SGHTS and YDEGEE. The V segment lost 4 bases and the J segment 6 bases; nucleotides outside the gene matches: 8. This CDR3 contains 15 residues. The CDR3 sequence is CASSARDRASNIQYF. The DNA of the CDR3 is TGTGCCAGCAGCGCCCGGGACAGGGCCTCAAACATTCAGTACTTC.

V gene TRBV6-2 or TRBV6-3 combines with J gene TRBJ2-1; TRBD2 matches 12 bases. The CDR3 totals 17 residues. The junction had 15 bases not matched to a gene; V was cut back by 6 bases and J by 9 bases. In germline, CDR1 is MNHEY, CDR2 SVGEGT. The CDR3 coding sequence is TGTGCCAGCAGCCCTGCTAGCGGGAGGGGTTTTTTAGGTGAGCAGTTCTTC. It yields the protein CASSPASGRGFLGEQFF.

CDR3 DNA: TGTGCCAGCAGTTACTCGAGCGGGGTTGGCTATGGCTACACCTTC. Encoded protein: CASSYSSGVGYGYTF. The rearrangement uses TRBV6-5 and TRBJ1-2; D ambiguous. From germline, CDR1 is MNHEY and CDR2 SVGAGI. The CDR3 covers 15 residues. The germline V and J ends were trimmed by 0 bases and 4 bases, with 12 bases remaining between them.

This sequence joins TRBV19 and TRBJ2-7; 12 nucleotides align to TRBD2. The CDR3 has 16 residues. Germline CDR1 LNHDA, CDR2 SQIVND (reference sequence). V lost 7 bases and J lost 3; bases outside the gene matches: 10. The CDR3 DNA sequence: TGTGCCAGTACCCCAGGTGGACTAGCGGGAATCTACGAGCAGTACTTC. It yields the protein CASTPGGLAGIYEQYF.